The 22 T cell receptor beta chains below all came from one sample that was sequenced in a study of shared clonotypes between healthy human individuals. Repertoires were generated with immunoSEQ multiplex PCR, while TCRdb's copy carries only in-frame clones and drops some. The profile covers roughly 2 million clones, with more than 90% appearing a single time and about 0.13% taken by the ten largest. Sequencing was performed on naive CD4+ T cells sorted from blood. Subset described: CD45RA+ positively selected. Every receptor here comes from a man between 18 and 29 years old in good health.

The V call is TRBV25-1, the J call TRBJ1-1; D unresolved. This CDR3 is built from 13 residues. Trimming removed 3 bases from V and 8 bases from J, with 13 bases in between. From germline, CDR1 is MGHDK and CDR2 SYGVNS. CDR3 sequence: CASSESYPSEAFF. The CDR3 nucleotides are TGTGCCAGCAGTGAGTCTTATCCTTCCGAAGCTTTCTTT.

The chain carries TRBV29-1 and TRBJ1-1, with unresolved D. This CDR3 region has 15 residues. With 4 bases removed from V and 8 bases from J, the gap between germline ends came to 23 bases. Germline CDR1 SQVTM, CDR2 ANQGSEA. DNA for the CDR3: TGCAGCGTTGTGGACCGCTATAAAGGAACGGGCGAAGCTTTCTTT. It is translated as CSVVDRYKGTGEAFF.

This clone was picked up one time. The DNA for the CDR3 is TGCGCCAGCCGCTCCGGAGCGGGAGCAAATGAGCAGTTCTTC. The encoded protein is CASRSGAGANEQFF. The chain recombines TRBV10-1 with TRBJ2-1; 8 nucleotides line up with TRBD2. Germline trimming cut 8 bases from V and 7 bases from J; bases unmatched to any gene: 10. The CDR3 has 14 residues. Germline V lookup: CDR1 WNHNN, CDR2 SYGVQD (reference sequence).

The DNA for the CDR3 is TGTGCCAGTAGTATCGGACAGAGGAGCCAGCCCCAGCATTTT. Protein product: CASSIGQRSQPQHF. The chain uses TRBV19 and TRBJ1-5; TRBD1 is a possible D gene (6 bases). Germline V lookup: CDR1 LNHDA, CDR2 SQIVND (reference sequence). The CDR3 spans 14 residues. V gave up 3 bases and J gave up 7 bases, with 13 bases separating them.

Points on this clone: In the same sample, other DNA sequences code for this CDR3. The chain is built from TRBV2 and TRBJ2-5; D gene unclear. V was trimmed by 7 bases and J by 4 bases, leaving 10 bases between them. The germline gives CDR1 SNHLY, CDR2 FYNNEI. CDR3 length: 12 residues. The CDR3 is CASTEGGETQYF. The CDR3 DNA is TGTGCCAGCACCGAAGGCGGAGAGACCCAGTACTTC.

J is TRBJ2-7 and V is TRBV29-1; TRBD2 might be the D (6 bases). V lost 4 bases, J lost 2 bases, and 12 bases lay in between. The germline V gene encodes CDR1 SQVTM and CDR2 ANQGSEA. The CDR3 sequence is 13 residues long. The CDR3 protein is CSVANRGTYEQYF. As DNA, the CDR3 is TGCAGCGTTGCTAACCGGGGGACCTACGAGCAGTACTTC.

Written as DNA, the CDR3 is TGTGCCAGCAGACGAACAGGGATCCCGTACGAGCAGTACTTC. Its translation: CASRRTGIPYEQYF. The V gene is TRBV6-6, the J gene TRBJ2-7, with D possibly being TRBD1 (6 bases). This CDR3 has 14 amino acids. Germline V gives CDR1 MNHNY, CDR2 SVGAGI (reference sequence). Trimming pared 6 bases from V and 4 bases from J, leaving 16 bases between.

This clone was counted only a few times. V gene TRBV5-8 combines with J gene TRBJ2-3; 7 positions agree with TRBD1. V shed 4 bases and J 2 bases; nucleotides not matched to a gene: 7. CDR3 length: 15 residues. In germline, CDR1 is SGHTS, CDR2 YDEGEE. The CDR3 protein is CASSRDSHTTDTQYF. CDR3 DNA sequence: TGTGCCAGCAGCCGGGACAGCCATACCACAGATACGCAGTATTTT. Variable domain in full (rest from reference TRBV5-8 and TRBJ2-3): EAGVTQSPTHLIKTRGQQATLRCSPISGHTSVYWYQQALGLGLQFLLWYDEGEERNRGNFPPRFSGRQFPNYSSELNVNALELEDSALYLCASSRDSHTTDTQYFGPGTRLTVL.

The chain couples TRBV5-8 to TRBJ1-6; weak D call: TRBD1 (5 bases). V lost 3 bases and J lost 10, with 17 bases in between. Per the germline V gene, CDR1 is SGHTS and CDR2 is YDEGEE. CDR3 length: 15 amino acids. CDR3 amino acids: CASSSSRQFRSPLHF. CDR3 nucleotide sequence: TGTGCCAGCAGCTCTAGCCGACAGTTTAGATCACCCCTCCACTTT. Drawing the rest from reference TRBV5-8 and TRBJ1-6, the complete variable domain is EAGVTQSPTHLIKTRGQQATLRCSPISGHTSVYWYQQALGLGLQFLLWYDEGEERNRGNFPPRFSGRQFPNYSSELNVNALELEDSALYLCASSSSRQFRSPLHFGNGTRLTVT.

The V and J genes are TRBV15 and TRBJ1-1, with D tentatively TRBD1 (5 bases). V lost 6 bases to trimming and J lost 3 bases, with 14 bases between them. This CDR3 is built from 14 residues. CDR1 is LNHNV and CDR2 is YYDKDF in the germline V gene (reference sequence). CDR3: CATRTGQADTEAFF. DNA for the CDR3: TGTGCCACCAGGACGGGGCAGGCGGACACTGAAGCTTTCTTT.

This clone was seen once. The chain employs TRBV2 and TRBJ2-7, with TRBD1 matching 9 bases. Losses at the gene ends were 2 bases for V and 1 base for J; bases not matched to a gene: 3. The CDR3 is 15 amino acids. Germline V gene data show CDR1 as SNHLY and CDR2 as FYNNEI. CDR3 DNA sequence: TGTGCCAGCAGTGAAAGGACAGGGGAATCCTACGAGCAGTACTTC. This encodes CASSERTGESYEQYF.

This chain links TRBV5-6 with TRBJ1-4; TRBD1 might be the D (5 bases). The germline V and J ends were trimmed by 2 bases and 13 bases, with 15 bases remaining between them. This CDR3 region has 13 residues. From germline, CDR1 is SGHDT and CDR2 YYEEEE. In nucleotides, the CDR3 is TGTGCCAGCAGCTTAACCTCCCAGGGTAGACTGTTTTTT. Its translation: CASSLTSQGRLFF. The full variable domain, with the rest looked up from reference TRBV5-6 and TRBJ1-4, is DAGVTQSPTHLIKTRGQQVTLRCSPKSGHDTVSWYQQALGQGPQFIFQYYEEEERQRGNFPDRFSGHQFPNYSSELNVNALLLGDSALYLCASSLTSQGRLFFGSGTQLSVL.

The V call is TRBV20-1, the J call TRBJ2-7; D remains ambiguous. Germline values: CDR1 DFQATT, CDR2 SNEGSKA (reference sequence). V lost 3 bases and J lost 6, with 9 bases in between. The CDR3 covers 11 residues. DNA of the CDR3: TGCAGTGCTAGCGACAATCGCGAGCAGTACTTC. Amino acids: CSASDNREQYF.

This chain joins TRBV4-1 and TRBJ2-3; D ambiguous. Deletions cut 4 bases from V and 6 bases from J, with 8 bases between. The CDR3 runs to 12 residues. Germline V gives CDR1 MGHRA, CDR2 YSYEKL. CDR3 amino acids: CASSPPADTQYF. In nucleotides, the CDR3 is TGCGCCAGCAGCCCGCCCGCGGATACGCAGTATTTT.

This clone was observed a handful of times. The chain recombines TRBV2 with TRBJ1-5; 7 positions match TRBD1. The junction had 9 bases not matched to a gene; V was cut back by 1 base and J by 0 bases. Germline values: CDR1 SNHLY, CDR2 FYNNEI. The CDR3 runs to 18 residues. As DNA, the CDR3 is TGTGCCAGCAGTGAAGGGACAGGTTTTCCCTATAGCAATCAGCCCCAGCATTTT. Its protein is CASSEGTGFPYSNQPQHF.

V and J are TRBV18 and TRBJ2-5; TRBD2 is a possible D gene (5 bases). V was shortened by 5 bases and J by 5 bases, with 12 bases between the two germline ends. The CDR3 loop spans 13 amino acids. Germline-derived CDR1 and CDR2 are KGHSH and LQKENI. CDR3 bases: TGTGCCAGCTCAAAAGGCCCGGGGGAGACCCAGTACTTC. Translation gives CASSKGPGETQYF.

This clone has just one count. CDR3 DNA sequence: TGTGCCAGCAGCTTAATAAATATCCAAGAGACCCAGTACTTC. Protein sequence: CASSLINIQETQYF. V gene TRBV5-6 combines with J gene TRBJ2-5; D is ambiguous. Per germline, CDR1 SGHDT and CDR2 YYEEEE. The CDR3 runs 14 residues. The V gene lost 2 bases and the J gene lost 1 base, with 9 bases spanning the gap.

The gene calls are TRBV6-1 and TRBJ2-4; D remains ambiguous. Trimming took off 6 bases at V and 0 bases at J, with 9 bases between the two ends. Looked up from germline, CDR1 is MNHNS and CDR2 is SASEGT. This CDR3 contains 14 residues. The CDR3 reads CASSQQLAKNIQYF. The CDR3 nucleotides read TGTGCCAGCAGCCAGCAACTAGCCAAAAACATTCAGTACTTC.

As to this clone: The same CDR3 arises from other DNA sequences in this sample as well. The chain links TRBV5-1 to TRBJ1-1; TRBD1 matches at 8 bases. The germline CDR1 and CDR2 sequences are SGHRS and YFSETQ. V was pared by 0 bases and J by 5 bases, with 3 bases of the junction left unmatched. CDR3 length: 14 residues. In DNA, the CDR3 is TGCGCCAGCAGCTTGGGCAGGGGGCTTACTGAAGCTTTCTTT. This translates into CASSLGRGLTEAFF.

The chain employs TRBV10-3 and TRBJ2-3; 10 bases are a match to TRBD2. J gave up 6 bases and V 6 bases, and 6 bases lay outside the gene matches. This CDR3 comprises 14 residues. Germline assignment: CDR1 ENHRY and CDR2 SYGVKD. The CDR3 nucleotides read TGTGCCATCAGAGGAGCGGGAGGGCCCGATACGCAGTATTTT. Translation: CAIRGAGGPDTQYF.

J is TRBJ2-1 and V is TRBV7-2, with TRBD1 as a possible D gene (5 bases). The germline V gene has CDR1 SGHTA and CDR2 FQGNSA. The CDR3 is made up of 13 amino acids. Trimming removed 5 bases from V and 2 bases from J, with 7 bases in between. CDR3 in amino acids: CASSGQTYNEQFF. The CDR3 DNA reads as TGTGCCAGCAGCGGACAAACCTACAATGAGCAGTTCTTC.

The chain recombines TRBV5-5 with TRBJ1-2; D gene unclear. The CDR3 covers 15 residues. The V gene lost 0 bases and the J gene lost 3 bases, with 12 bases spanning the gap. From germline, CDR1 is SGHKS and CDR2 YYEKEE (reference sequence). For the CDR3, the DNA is TGTGCCAGCAGCTTGGGAGCTCAGCAGTACTATGGCTACACCTTC. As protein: CASSLGAQQYYGYTF. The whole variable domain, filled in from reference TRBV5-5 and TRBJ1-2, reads DAGVTQSPTHLIKTRGQQVTLRCSPISGHKSVSWYQQVLGQGPQFIFQYYEKEERGRGNFPDRFSARQFPNYSSELNVNALLLGDSALYLCASSLGAQQYYGYTFGSGTRLTVV.